Shown below are 25 T cell receptor beta chains from a single sample sequenced in a study of identical twins (dated by TCRdb to about 2016). Preparation of the library involved 5' RACE. The sample was run on an Illumina HiSeq 2000. TCRdb trimmed public reads at Q25 via fastp, called clones via MiXCR and kept in-frame beta chains. A single entry per CDR3 protein holds the most common genes and DNA from its merged rows. This sample gives just over 450,000 distinct CDR3 sequences in total; 14% of them show up just once. The ten largest clones add up to over 0.5% of the sample. These data also featured in a second study, about yellow fever vaccine responses in identical twins.

Sample: CD4+ T cells sorted from blood. Source of these receptors: a woman between 18 and 29 years old in good health.

This rearrangement joins TRBV11-2 to TRBJ1-4, with 7 bases identical to TRBD1. Trimming took 6 bases from V and 5 from J; bases not matched to a gene: 6. The CDR3 is made up of 14 amino acids. Per the germline V gene, CDR1 is SGHAT and CDR2 is FQNNGV. CDR3 coding DNA: TGTGCCAGCAGTTCAGGGACAGTAAATGAAAAACTGTTTTTT. Protein: CASSSGTVNEKLFF.

Ten or more counts support this clonotype. The chain has TRBV24-1 and TRBJ1-2; TRBD1 agrees at 10 bases. J lost 6 bases, V lost 4 bases, and 10 bases had no gene match. Germline V gives CDR1 KGHDR, CDR2 SFDVKD. The CDR3 totals 16 residues. The CDR3 sequence: CATSEGGTGAMDGYTF. In DNA form, the CDR3 reads TGTGCCACCAGTGAAGGAGGGACAGGGGCAATGGATGGCTACACCTTC.

This clonotype turned up a few times. The chain employs TRBV12-3 or TRBV12-4 and TRBJ1-1; D not resolved. V was shortened by 5 bases and J by 5 bases, with 9 bases between the two germline ends. This CDR3 region has 12 residues. CDR3 protein: CASSNPFTEAFF. The CDR3 DNA reads TGTGCCAGCAGTAACCCGTTTACTGAAGCTTTCTTT.

The V gene is TRBV24-1, the J gene TRBJ2-1, with a possible D match to TRBD1 (5 bases). Deletions cut 3 bases from V and 11 bases from J, with 13 bases between. This CDR3 spans 13 amino acids. CDR1 and CDR2 (germline): KGHDR, SFDVKD. The CDR3 is CATSDPNQGKQFF. DNA for the CDR3: TGTGCCACCAGTGATCCTAACCAGGGTAAGCAGTTCTTC.

The chain joins TRBV5-1 to TRBJ2-7; D possibly corresponds to TRBD1 (5 bases). The CDR3 runs 15 residues. V was cut by 4 bases and J by 3 bases, with 17 bases left in between. The germline gives CDR1 SGHRS, CDR2 YFSETQ. Here the CDR3 DNA reads TGCGCCAGCAGCCCTAAACCCGACAGAGACTACGAGCAGTACTTC. This codes for CASSPKPDRDYEQYF.

This clonotype was seen a handful of times. The chain couples TRBV4-3 to TRBJ2-7; 9 bases align to TRBD2. Germline V gives CDR1 LGHNA, CDR2 YSLEER. The junction had 2 bases not matched to a gene; V was cut back by 0 bases and J by 2 bases. The CDR3 covers 15 residues. The CDR3: CASSQDVAGAYEQYF. The CDR3, as DNA: TGCGCCAGCAGCCAAGATGTAGCGGGAGCCTACGAGCAGTACTTC.

This clonotype has only a few counts. The rearrangement joins TRBV28 to TRBJ2-5; tentative D call: TRBD2 (6 bases). V was shortened by 3 bases and J by 1 base, with 12 bases between the two germline ends. The CDR3 runs 15 residues. Germline CDR1 MDHEN, CDR2 SYDVKM. The DNA for the CDR3 is TGTGCCAGCAGTTTCCGGGGGTCCTTCCAAGAGACCCAGTACTTC. Translation gives CASSFRGSFQETQYF.

The chain combines TRBV28 with TRBJ2-7; 10 bases are shared with TRBD2. Trimming at V came to 4 bases and at J to 10 bases, leaving 13 bases not matched to a gene. CDR1 and CDR2 from the germline V gene are MDHEN and SYDVKM. The CDR3 has 15 residues. DNA of the CDR3: TGTGCCAGCAGTTATCCCTCAGCGGGAGGGCCGAAACAGTACTTC. It specifies CASSYPSAGGPKQYF.

The chain has TRBV11-2 and TRBJ2-3; 7 bases are shared with TRBD2. This CDR3 is built from 15 residues. Germline V CDR1 and CDR2: SGHAT, FQNNGV. After removal of 5 bases from V and 1 base from J, the junction contained 6 bases not matched to a gene. The CDR3: CASSHGRWGTDTQYF. The CDR3, as DNA: TGTGCCAGCAGCCACGGGAGGTGGGGCACAGATACGCAGTATTTT.

The table lists this clonotype with many counts. V usage is TRBV5-1 and J usage is TRBJ2-2; D is undetermined. V lost 0 bases to trimming and J lost 2 bases, with 8 bases between them. The CDR3 is made up of 15 amino acids. Germline loops: CDR1 SGHRS, CDR2 YFSETQ. The CDR3 reads CASSLAEANTGELFF. In DNA, the CDR3 is TGCGCCAGCAGCTTGGCCGAGGCTAACACCGGGGAGCTGTTTTTT.

The count of this clonotype is one. The junction differs from germline at one of its ends, possibly a read error. The chain combines TRBV20-1 with TRBJ2-5; D is possibly TRBD2 (5 bases). The CDR3 consists of 11 residues. Germline V gene sequence: CDR1 DFQATT, CDR2 SNEGSKA (reference sequence). CDR3 coding DNA: TGCAGTGCTAATAGCATTCAGGACTTTCACTTC. It specifies CSANSIQDFHF.

This clonotype was found many times. This chain connects TRBV7-2 to TRBJ2-1; 11 bases match TRBD2. Germline CDR1 SGHTA, CDR2 FQGNSA. J was trimmed by 4 bases and V by 4 bases; bases with no gene match: 3. CDR3 length: 15 residues. DNA for the CDR3: TGTGCCAGCAGCTCGACTAGCGGGGCTTACAATGAGCAGTTCTTC. Translating gives CASSSTSGAYNEQFF.

The V call is TRBV15, the J call TRBJ1-1; unclear D gene. There are 16 residues in the CDR3. The germline V gene has CDR1 LNHNV and CDR2 YYDKDF (reference sequence). Trimming shortened V by 0 bases and J by 0 bases, and 11 bases separated the two germline ends. CDR3 amino acids: CATSRDSRYLNTEAFF. The CDR3 region has the DNA TGTGCCACCAGCAGAGATTCCCGATACTTGAACACTGAAGCTTTCTTT.

This clonotype appeared a few times. The chain employs TRBV5-1 and TRBJ1-1, with D maybe TRBD1 (5 bases). Trimming pared 4 bases from V and 3 bases from J, leaving 10 bases between. The CDR3 has 13 amino acids. Germline loops: CDR1 SGHRS, CDR2 YFSETQ. The CDR3 spells CASSGGTDTEAFF. The CDR3 DNA reads TGCGCCAGCAGCGGGGGGACGGACACTGAAGCTTTCTTT.

This clonotype was observed a single time. The chain employs TRBV3-1 and TRBJ2-5, with 7 bases fitting TRBD2. Germline CDR1 LGHDT, CDR2 YNNKEL (reference sequence). The CDR3 consists of 14 residues. V shed 3 bases, J shed 4 bases, and the junction held 5 bases outside the gene matches. The CDR3 DNA reads TGTGCCAGCAGCCACACGGGAGGCAGAGAGACCCAGTACTTC. It specifies CASSHTGGRETQYF.

The chain is built from TRBV6-2 or TRBV6-3 and TRBJ2-5; D is ambiguous. This CDR3 comprises 12 residues. From germline, CDR1 is MNHEY and CDR2 SVGEGT. Trimming pared 7 bases from V and 5 bases from J, leaving 11 bases between. The chain's CDR3 is CASTDPIETQYF. The CDR3 DNA is TGTGCCAGCACCGATCCCATTGAGACCCAGTACTTC.

This clonotype was picked up many times. The chain couples TRBV12-3 or TRBV12-4 to TRBJ1-1, with D maybe TRBD1 (5 bases). V was trimmed by 3 bases and J by 4 bases, leaving 9 bases between them. The CDR3 length is 13 residues. This CDR3 reads CASSFSGSTEAFF. CDR3 nucleotide sequence: TGTGCCAGCAGTTTCTCAGGGTCCACTGAAGCTTTCTTT.

Only one count was recorded for this clonotype. The gene calls are TRBV7-8 and TRBJ2-7; 11 positions match TRBD2. This CDR3 region has 15 residues. In germline, CDR1 is SGHVS, CDR2 FQNEAQ. V gave up 1 base and J gave up 4 bases; unmatched junction bases: 3. In nucleotides, the CDR3 is TGTGCCAGCAGCTTAGTGGCTAGCGGGGGGTACGAGCAGTACTTC. The encoded protein is CASSLVASGGYEQYF.

In its sample, this clonotype was seen a few times. V is TRBV20-1 and J is TRBJ1-4; D gene uncertain. This CDR3 contains 12 residues. V was clipped by 6 bases and J by 8 bases, with 13 bases between them. Germline CDR1 DFQATT, CDR2 SNEGSKA (reference sequence). CDR3 residues: CSATGEEEKLFF. Here the CDR3 DNA reads TGCAGTGCGACCGGGGAGGAGGAAAAACTGTTTTTT.

The V gene is TRBV2, the J gene TRBJ2-4; D not resolved. This CDR3 comprises 15 residues. Trimming took 4 bases from V and 1 from J, leaving 11 bases between them. In germline, CDR1 is SNHLY, CDR2 FYNNEI. Written as DNA, the CDR3 is TGTGCCAGCAGTGGTTCCAGCAAGGCCAAAAACATTCAGTACTTC. It specifies CASSGSSKAKNIQYF.

The chain joins TRBV12-3 or TRBV12-4 to TRBJ2-6, with D uncertain. The CDR3 is 14 amino acids. V shed 7 bases and J shed 3 bases, with 10 bases lying between them. CDR3 nucleotides: TGTGCCAGCACCCCTGGTCGTGGGGCCAACGTCCTGACTTTC. It specifies CASTPGRGANVLTF.

The chain combines TRBV7-9 with TRBJ2-1; weak D call: TRBD1 (6 bases). The germline V gene encodes CDR1 SEHNR and CDR2 FQNEAQ (reference sequence). The CDR3 sequence is 16 residues long. Trimming took off 4 bases at V and 0 bases at J, with 13 bases between the two ends. CDR3 in amino acids: CASSSQTGSSYNEQFF. CDR3 sequence (DNA): TGTGCCAGCAGCTCGCAAACAGGGAGCTCCTACAATGAGCAGTTCTTC. Based on the CDR3 plus reference TRBV7-9 and TRBJ2-1, the full variable domain is DTGVSQNPRHKITKRGQNVTFRCDPISEHNRLYWYRQTLGQGPEFLTYFQNEAQLEKSRLLSDRFSAERPKGSFSTLEIQRTEQGDSAMYLCASSSQTGSSYNEQFFGPGTRLTVL.

The chain is built from TRBV6-5 and TRBJ2-7; TRBD1 agrees at 7 bases. Germline V lookup: CDR1 MNHEY, CDR2 SVGAGI. The CDR3 spans 14 residues. V trimming: 4 bases; J trimming: 6 bases; junction bases outside the gene matches: 9. CDR3 loop: CASSFRGQPGEQYF. CDR3 bases: TGTGCCAGCAGTTTCAGGGGACAGCCGGGCGAGCAGTACTTC.

This clonotype was picked up a small number of times. The V and J genes are TRBV20-1 and TRBJ2-5, with unresolved D. The CDR3 covers 12 residues. Germline CDR1 DFQATT, CDR2 SNEGSKA (reference sequence). V dropped 2 bases and J dropped 5 bases, with 9 bases sitting between them. The CDR3 region has the DNA TGCAGTGCTAGATTGGGTTGGGAGACCCAGTACTTC. This codes for CSARLGWETQYF.

This clonotype was found a few times. This rearrangement joins TRBV9 to TRBJ2-3; D might be TRBD1 or TRBD2, each matching 5 bases. Germline values: CDR1 SGDLS, CDR2 YYNGEE. V was pared by 1 base and J by 0 bases, with 12 bases between. The length of the CDR3 is 16 residues. In DNA form, the CDR3 reads TGTGCCAGCAGCGTACGGGGACCCGACAGCACAGATACGCAGTATTTT. This gives the protein CASSVRGPDSTDTQYF.